The T cell receptor (beta chain) under discussion was sequenced for a study of PD-L1 blockade in urothelial cancer. Using immunoSEQ multiplex PCR, the repertoire was profiled, and TCRdb retains in-frame clones only, with some absent. The table lists under 70,000 clones, about 85% of them singletons. This CDR3 has 15 residues. After removal of 6 bases from V and 14 bases from J, the junction contained 18 bases not matched to a gene. Germline CDR1 SNHLY, CDR2 FYNNEI. The time point was: pretreatment peripheral blood. Sample numbers ranged from 1 to 8 per patient, encompassing pretreatment and on-treatment collections.

The sequencing here drew on PBMCs, taken around atezolizumab (anti-PD-L1) treatment. The clonotype comes from a man aged 70 or older with urothelial cancer. The rearrangement uses TRBV2 and TRBJ2-3; 9 bases match TRBD1. CDR3 amino acids: CASSLSPGTGPYAYF. The CDR3 nucleotides read TGTGCCAGCAGCCTTAGTCCCGGGACAGGGCCCTACGCGTATTTT. The variable domain in full, with the rest retrieved from reference TRBV2 and TRBJ2-3, is EPEVTQTPSHQVTQMGQEVILRCVPISNHLYFYWYRQILGQKVEFLVSFYNNEISEKSEIFDDQFSVERPDGSNFTLKIRSTKLEDSAMYFCASSLSPGTGPYAYFGPGTRLTVL.